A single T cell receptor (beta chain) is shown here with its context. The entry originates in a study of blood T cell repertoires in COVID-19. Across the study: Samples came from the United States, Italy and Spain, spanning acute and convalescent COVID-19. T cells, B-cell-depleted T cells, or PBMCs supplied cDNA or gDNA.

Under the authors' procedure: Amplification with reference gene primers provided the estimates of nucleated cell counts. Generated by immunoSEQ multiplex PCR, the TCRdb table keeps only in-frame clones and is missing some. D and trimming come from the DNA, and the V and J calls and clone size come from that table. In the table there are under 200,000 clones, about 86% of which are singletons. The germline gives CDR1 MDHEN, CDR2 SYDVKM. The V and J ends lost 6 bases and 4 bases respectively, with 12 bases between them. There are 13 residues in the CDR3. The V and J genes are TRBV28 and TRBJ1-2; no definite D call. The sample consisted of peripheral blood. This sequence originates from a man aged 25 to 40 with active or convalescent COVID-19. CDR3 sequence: CASRGAEGYGYTF. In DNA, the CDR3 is TGTGCCAGCAGGGGCGCCGAGGGCTATGGCTACACCTTC.